This T cell receptor (beta chain) originates from a study of cytomegalovirus exposure and HLA in healthy donors. Findings of the study overall: The authors judged a highly shared variant cluster likely a sequencing artifact.

Comments on this clone: What it binds is not known.

The CDR3 sequence is 15 residues long. Trimming at V came to 1 base and at J to 8 bases, leaving 9 bases not matched to a gene. Germline V gives CDR1 SQVTM, CDR2 ANQGSEA. The PCR ran on 60 Vbeta and 13 Jbeta primers. TCRdb's copy holds only in-frame clones and misses some; the assay was immunoSEQ multiplex PCR. There are about 160,000 clones in the sample; around 83% occur only once, and about 2% lies in the top ten. This receptor was identified in a young man in good health and CMV-seropositive. The V call is TRBV29-1, the J call TRBJ1-4, with TRBD1 identical over 8 bases. The sequenced sample was PBMCs. CDR3 sequence reads: CSVEARQGRGEKLFF. The CDR3 DNA follows: TGCAGCGTTGAAGCCCGACAGGGGAGGGGGGAAAAACTGTTTTTT.